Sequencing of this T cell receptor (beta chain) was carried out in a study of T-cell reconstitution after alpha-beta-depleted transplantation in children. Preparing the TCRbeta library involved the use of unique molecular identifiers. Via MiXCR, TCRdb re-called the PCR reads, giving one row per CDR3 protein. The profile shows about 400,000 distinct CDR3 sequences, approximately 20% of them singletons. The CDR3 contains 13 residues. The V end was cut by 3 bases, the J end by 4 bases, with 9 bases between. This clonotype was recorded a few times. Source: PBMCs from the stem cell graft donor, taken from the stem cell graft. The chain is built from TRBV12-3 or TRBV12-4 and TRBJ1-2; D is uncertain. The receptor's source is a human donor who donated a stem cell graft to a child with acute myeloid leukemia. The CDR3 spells CASSFDLSYGYTF. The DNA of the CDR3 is TGTGCCAGCAGTTTCGATCTGAGCTATGGCTACACCTTC.